This entry features one T cell receptor (beta chain) sequence. Its target is unknown. The data derive from a study of radiation and T cells in renal cell carcinoma. Study findings and constraints: Without pretreatment biopsies, baseline tumor clonotype presence was undetermined.

CDR3 length equals 10 residues. In germline, CDR1 is MNHNS, CDR2 SASEGT. V gave up 8 bases and J gave up 6 bases, with 6 bases separating them. The time point here: blood 4 weeks post-SBRT, at nephrectomy. The treatment here: 15 Gy SBRT to primary tumor, nephrectomy 4 weeks later. Nephrectomy followed 15 Gy stereotactic body radiation by 4 weeks. This renal cell carcinoma was of the clear cell type. Some clones are missing from TCRdb's copy, which holds only in-frame ones; the method was immunoSEQ multiplex PCR. The table has more than 120,000 clones, approximately 86% seen once. The V gene is TRBV6-1, the J gene TRBJ2-3, with D uncertain. This receptor was obtained from a woman aged 45 to 65 with renal cell carcinoma. The sample was blood, taken from a patient whose treatment included radiotherapy and nephrectomy. The CDR3 is CASARDTQYF. The CDR3 DNA reads TGTGCCAGCGCGAGGGATACGCAGTATTTT.